These 20 T cell receptor beta chains share one sample of origin, sequenced in a study of blood T cell repertoires in COVID-19 (dated by TCRdb to between 2020 and 2021). The library relied on the immunoSEQ multiplex PCR assay. The clones in this table, taken by TCRdb from immuneACCESS, are in-frame only. Not every clone is retained; where verified, under half of the shortfall comes from an unresolved V gene, and the cause of the rest is unknown. For this sample there are 65,000 to 80,000 clones; roughly nine tenths appear just once. Jointly, the top ten make up 17% of the sample. The specimen was peripheral blood. Source of these receptors: a man aged 80 or over in a cohort sampled during active COVID-19.

The chain combines TRBV4-1 with TRBJ2-2; D may be TRBD1 (5 bases). Germline CDR1 reads MGHRA; CDR2 reads YSYEKL. This CDR3 region has 17 residues. The V and J ends lost 1 base and 7 bases respectively, with 19 bases between them. CDR3 DNA sequence: TGCGCCAGCAGCCAAGTCGGTACCAGGGCCCGTGACGGGGAGCTGTTTTTT. The encoded protein is CASSQVGTRARDGELFF.

The sample holds a few counts of this clone. The V call is TRBV7-2, the J call TRBJ2-3; 7 bases line up with TRBD1. CDR3 length: 14 amino acids. Germline V gives CDR1 SGHTA, CDR2 FQGNSA. The V gene end was trimmed by 6 bases and the J gene end by 2 bases; junction bases not matched to a gene: 5. CDR3 bases: TGTGCCAGCAGTAGACAGGGTTACACAGATACGCAGTATTTT. It translates to CASSRQGYTDTQYF.

This chain links TRBV19 with TRBJ1-4; 7 bases match TRBD1. Germline V CDR1 and CDR2: LNHDA, SQIVND (reference sequence). After removal of 6 bases from V and 8 bases from J, the junction contained 9 bases not matched to a gene. The CDR3 runs 14 residues. The CDR3 coding sequence is TGTGCCAGTAGCCCCGACAGGGTGATCGAAAAACTGTTTTTT. Translated, it gives CASSPDRVIEKLFF.

In its sample, this clone was seen once. The chain joins TRBV12-3 or TRBV12-4 to TRBJ1-1; no reliable D call. The ends were cut back, 5 bases at V and 4 bases at J, with 11 bases in the middle. The CDR3 is made up of 13 amino acids. In nucleotides, the CDR3 is TGTGCCAGCAGTCGCTACAGTACCACTGAAGCTTTCTTT. Encoded protein: CASSRYSTTEAFF.

This chain links TRBV18 with TRBJ2-3; perhaps TRBD1 as D (8 bases). Trimming left V 2 bases short and J 6 bases short, with 24 bases between. From germline, CDR1 is KGHSH and CDR2 LQKENI. CDR3 length equals 18 residues. DNA for the CDR3: TGTGCCAGCTCACCAAGCTTAACCACAGGGGGAGGGTCGGATACGCAGTATTTT. Amino acids: CASSPSLTTGGGSDTQYF.

The rearrangement links TRBV2 to TRBJ2-7; 7 bases map to TRBD1. CDR1 SNHLY and CDR2 FYNNEI come from the germline V gene. V shed 4 bases, J shed 6 bases, and the junction held 9 bases outside the gene matches. This CDR3 contains 14 residues. The CDR3 sequence is CASSVEGAAGEQYF. The DNA of the CDR3 is TGTGCCAGCAGTGTAGAGGGGGCAGCCGGCGAGCAGTACTTC. Using reference TRBV2 and TRBJ2-7 for the parts outside the CDR3, the full variable domain is EPEVTQTPSHQVTQMGQEVILRCVPISNHLYFYWYRQILGQKVEFLVSFYNNEISEKSEIFDDQFSVERPDGSNFTLKIRSTKLEDSAMYFCASSVEGAAGEQYFGPGTRLTVT.

The chain combines TRBV4-1 with TRBJ1-1; weak D call: TRBD1 (5 bases). Per the germline V gene, CDR1 is MGHRA and CDR2 is YSYEKL. Between the trimmed V and J ends, which lost 5 bases and 6 bases, there was a span of 13 bases. The CDR3 is 13 residues long. The CDR3 loop is CASSVGAGSEAFF. Written as DNA, the CDR3 is TGCGCCAGCAGCGTAGGGGCGGGGTCTGAAGCTTTCTTT.

The V gene is TRBV27, the J gene TRBJ2-5; the D gene is possibly TRBD1 (5 bases). The CDR3 contains 15 residues. CDR1 is MNHEY and CDR2 is SMNVEV in the germline V gene (reference sequence). V gave up 2 bases and J gave up 5 bases, with 15 bases separating them. The CDR3 nucleotides read TGTGCCAGCAGTTTACAAGGGTCAGGGTGGGAGACCCAGTACTTC. This translates into CASSLQGSGWETQYF.

The sample holds a few counts of this clone. V usage is TRBV10-3 and J usage is TRBJ2-7, with D perhaps TRBD2 (5 bases). The germline gives CDR1 ENHRY, CDR2 SYGVKD. V lost 5 bases to trimming and J lost 3 bases, with 11 bases between them. This CDR3 is built from 13 residues. CDR3 in amino acids: CAISPGLDYEQYF. As DNA, the CDR3 is TGTGCCATCAGTCCCGGACTCGACTACGAGCAGTACTTC.

DNA of the CDR3: TGTGCCAGCAGTGGGAGGACGTCGAACACTGAAGCTTTCTTT. Translated: CASSGRTSNTEAFF. The chain uses TRBV2 and TRBJ1-1; no definite D call. V gave up 4 bases and J gave up 1 base, with 10 bases separating them. CDR3 length equals 14 residues. Germline V lookup: CDR1 SNHLY, CDR2 FYNNEI.

The gene calls are TRBV2 and TRBJ2-2, with TRBD1 identical over 8 bases. The CDR3 runs to 13 residues. In germline, CDR1 is SNHLY, CDR2 FYNNEI. The V and J ends lost 7 bases and 5 bases, in that order; junction bases with no gene match: 3. The CDR3 reads CASTGGRTGELFF. Here the CDR3 DNA reads TGTGCCAGCACAGGGGGCAGAACCGGGGAGCTGTTTTTT. Full variable domain (outside the CDR3, taken from reference TRBV2 and TRBJ2-2): EPEVTQTPSHQVTQMGQEVILRCVPISNHLYFYWYRQILGQKVEFLVSFYNNEISEKSEIFDDQFSVERPDGSNFTLKIRSTKLEDSAMYFCASTGGRTGELFFGEGSRLTVL.

The rearrangement joins TRBV27 to TRBJ2-7; D possibly corresponds to TRBD1 (5 bases). Between the trimmed V and J ends, which lost 7 bases and 4 bases, there was a span of 8 bases. CDR1 and CDR2 from the germline V gene are MNHEY and SMNVEV (reference sequence). This CDR3 has 11 amino acids. The CDR3 nucleotides read TGTGCCAGCATAGGGGCATACGAGCAGTACGTC. Translation: CASIGAYEQYV.

V is TRBV7-2 and J is TRBJ1-1, with TRBD1 matching over 12 bases. The V gene's germline CDR1 is SGHTA and CDR2 FQGNSA. The CDR3 runs 17 residues. The junction had 12 bases not matched to a gene; V was cut back by 2 bases and J by 8 bases. The DNA of the CDR3 is TGTGCCAGCAGCTTAATTTTCGGGACAGGGGGCTCACAGGAAGCTTTCTTT. Protein product: CASSLIFGTGGSQEAFF.

This clone was seen a single time. V gene TRBV4-3 combines with J gene TRBJ2-2; the D gene is possibly TRBD2 (6 bases). The V gene's germline CDR1 is LGHNA and CDR2 YSLEER. The V end lost 0 bases, the J end lost 5 bases, and 13 bases lay between the germline ends. This CDR3 spans 16 amino acids. As DNA, the CDR3 is TGCGCCAGCAGCCAAGAAGCGGGCAGCGGAACCGGGGAGCTGTTTTTT. It yields the protein CASSQEAGSGTGELFF.

The chain combines TRBV10-3 with TRBJ2-5; 16 bases align to TRBD2. The V gene's germline CDR1 is ENHRY and CDR2 SYGVKD. The J segment lost 2 bases and the V segment lost 5 bases, leaving 5 bases of the junction unmatched. The CDR3 spans 17 residues. The CDR3 sequence is CAISTGTSGGAQETQYF. The CDR3 DNA sequence: TGTGCCATCAGTACCGGGACTAGCGGGGGGGCACAAGAGACCCAGTACTTC.

This chain links TRBV7-8 with TRBJ2-7, with 12 bases fitting TRBD2. Trimming took 5 bases from V and 7 from J; bases not matched to a gene: 12. The CDR3 contains 16 residues. The V gene's germline CDR1 is SGHVS and CDR2 FQNEAQ. The CDR3: CASSGPSGGGQGEQYV. In DNA form, the CDR3 reads TGTGCCAGCAGCGGCCCTAGCGGGGGGGGTCAAGGAGAGCAGTACGTC.

In its sample, this clone was seen once. The chain recombines TRBV6-1 with TRBJ1-5; unclear D gene. Per germline, CDR1 MNHNS and CDR2 SASEGT. The V and J ends lost 1 base and 7 bases respectively, with 14 bases between them. This CDR3 contains 15 residues. The CDR3 here is CASSEGSGYRQPQHF. The CDR3 DNA is TGTGCCAGCAGTGAAGGTTCGGGGTATAGGCAGCCCCAGCATTTT.

The rearrangement uses TRBV6-1 and TRBJ1-5, with D hard to call. The CDR3 extends over 16 amino acids. V dropped 2 bases and J dropped 0 bases, with 11 bases sitting between them. Germline assignment: CDR1 MNHNS and CDR2 SASEGT. CDR3 sequence: CASSETPRGSNQPQHF. CDR3 nucleotides: TGTGCCAGCAGTGAAACTCCACGGGGTAGCAATCAGCCCCAGCATTTT.

The chain employs TRBV4-1 and TRBJ2-3; the match to TRBD1 covers 7 bases. This CDR3 has 15 residues. V lost 4 bases and J lost 5; bases outside the gene matches: 9. Germline values: CDR1 MGHRA, CDR2 YSYEKL. CDR3 loop: CASSPLDRARDTQYF. The CDR3 DNA is TGCGCCAGCAGCCCCCTCGACAGGGCCAGAGATACGCAGTATTTT.

The chain recombines TRBV29-1 with TRBJ2-7, with TRBD2 matching over 8 bases. Germline CDR1 reads SQVTM; CDR2 reads ANQGSEA. The CDR3 length is 14 residues. Trimming took 5 bases from V and 5 from J; bases not matched to a gene: 11. Here the CDR3 reads CSVWSRGGYDEQYF. CDR3 sequence (DNA): TGCAGCGTTTGGTCTCGGGGGGGATACGACGAGCAGTACTTC.